Given below is one T cell receptor (beta chain) in context. This clonotype was seen repeatedly, ten times or more. The target of this receptor is not known. One base away there is no much larger clone; base qualities are not given. Library construction relied on RT-PCR. TCRdb records Illumina HiSeq 2500 as the sequencer. TCRdb handled the public reads itself, with Q25 trimming in fastp and clone calling in MiXCR, and kept productive beta chains. Entries that share a CDR3 protein sequence are merged under the most common genes and DNA. The sample table records around 650,000 distinct CDR3 sequences; roughly 14% of these occur just once. The top ten constitute roughly 10% of the sample. The data originate from a study of response to subunit inactivated influenza vaccine (dated by TCRdb to between 2018 and 2020). At the level of the whole study: Deep quantitative profiling of the T cell receptor repertoire was used in the study to follow responses to a trivalent subunit inactivated influenza vaccine.

What the authors observed across the whole study: According to the authors, only a limited number of new T cells may be recruited by each seasonal influenza vaccination.

The sequencing used PBMCs from blood, collected about 11 days after vaccination. The source is a man aged 50-60 years who received an inactivated influenza vaccine. Donor details come from another sample of the same person, matched by shared clones.

The CDR3 in this case is CASSYLQGNTEAFF. The bases are TGTGCCAGCAGTTACTTACAGGGGAACACTGAAGCTTTCTTT. The sequence joins TRBV6-5 to TRBJ1-1, and TRBD1 may be the D gene, going by 6 matching bases. From its cysteine to its phenylalanine, the CDR3 spans 14 amino acids. The sequence is cut down to CDR3 DNA, 42 bases in frame from base 1. The junction carries 7 bases between V and J, which are trimmed by 1 base and 1 base respectively. Taken from the germline V gene, the CDR1 and CDR2 loops are MNHEY and SVGAGI.